The subject of this entry is one TCR beta chain. Under the authors' procedure: It was from reference gene primer amplification that nucleated cell counts were estimated. Clones were sequenced by immunoSEQ multiplex PCR, and TCRdb holds only the in-frame ones, with some missing. Clonal size and the V and J genes are those of that table, whereas D and trimming came from the DNA. The table has approximately 90,000 clones, approximately 87% seen once. The CDR3 has 14 residues. The trim removed 5 bases at V and 3 bases at J, leaving 5 bases unmatched. Germline CDR1 is SNHLY and CDR2 is FYNNEI. The sample belongs to a study of blood T cell repertoires in COVID-19. Across the whole study: COVID-19 samples from acute and convalescent phases originated in the United States, Italy and Spain. The cDNA or gDNA used as material had been derived from T cells, B-cell-depleted T cells, or PBMCs.

The chain carries TRBV2 and TRBJ1-1, with 8 bases fitting TRBD1. The clonotype originates from a human donor with acute or convalescent COVID-19. The donor label of this sample is uncertain. Sequences were obtained from peripheral blood. The CDR3 sequence is CASSLTGAYTEAFF. The CDR3 DNA sequence: TGTGCCAGCAGTCTGACAGGGGCCTACACTGAAGCTTTCTTT.